This T cell receptor beta chain was obtained from a study of CD8 T cells in Susac syndrome. Study details: When blood was drawn, patients with Susac syndrome were on intravenous immunoglobulin alone, on corticosteroids, or therapy-naive. Study observations and caveats: CD8+ clones in Susac expanded most in TEMRA cells and active patients.

CD8+ and CD4+ T cells were negatively isolated; TEMRA cells were FACS-enriched. Germline V gene lookup returns CDR1 MNHNS and CDR2 SASEGT. The CDR3 runs 16 residues. Trimming shortened V by 4 bases and J by 0 bases, and 12 bases separated the two germline ends. With random hexamers, reverse transcription was performed on about 0.45 to 1 ug of RNA. The amplification used immunoSEQ multiplex PCR on TCR beta CDR3; it spanned 54 Vbeta and 13 Jbeta. One entry per CDR3 protein, called by TCRdb with MiXCR from the immunoSEQ multiplex PCR reads. Found here are about 140,000 distinct CDR3 sequences, 95% of them singletons; the top ten hold about 0.18%. A note on this clonotype: Antigen specificity is unknown.

Material: CD8+ T cells from PBMCs. This sequence joins TRBV6-1 and TRBJ2-2; D call uncertain. This TCR was recovered from a human donor with Susac syndrome. As DNA, the CDR3 is TGTGCCAGCAGTGGAGAAGACACGTCGAACACCGGGGAGCTGTTTTTT. Translating it yields CASSGEDTSNTGELFF.